The 13 T cell receptor beta chains below come from one sample, sequenced in a study of blood T cell repertoires in COVID-19. The repertoire was sequenced with immunoSEQ multiplex PCR; TCRdb's copy has only in-frame clones and lacks some. The table has tens of thousands of clones, under 95% seen once. Specimen: peripheral blood. All receptors come from a human donor in a cohort sampled during active COVID-19.

CDR3 loop: CASSAPVTVSNQPQHF. The CDR3, as DNA: TGTGCCAGTAGTGCCCCGGTGACAGTTAGCAATCAGCCCCAGCATTTT. The chain combines TRBV19 with TRBJ1-5, with a weak D call TRBD1 (5 bases). The V and J ends lost 5 bases and 0 bases respectively, with 14 bases between them. The germline V gene encodes CDR1 LNHDA and CDR2 SQIVND (reference sequence). This CDR3 comprises 16 residues.

This clone was seen a few times. The J gene is TRBJ2-1, the V gene TRBV7-3, with 10 nucleotides matching TRBD2. Trimming cost V 3 bases and J 2 bases; bases outside gene matches: 7. Germline V gene lookup returns CDR1 SGHTA and CDR2 FQGTGA. This CDR3 spans 17 amino acids. CDR3 in amino acids: CASSFGLADTTYNEQFF. In DNA form, the CDR3 reads TGTGCCAGCAGCTTCGGACTAGCGGATACGACCTACAATGAGCAGTTCTTC.

This chain joins TRBV11-2 and TRBJ1-3; TRBD1 matches 10 bases. After removal of 1 base from V and 2 bases from J, the junction contained 11 bases not matched to a gene. The CDR3 has 19 amino acids. Germline CDR1 reads SGHAT; CDR2 reads FQNNGV. CDR3 amino acids: CASSLAGTGDPPPGNTIYF. The CDR3, as DNA: TGTGCCAGCAGCTTAGCTGGGACAGGGGATCCGCCTCCTGGAAACACCATATATTTT.

This chain joins TRBV12-3 or TRBV12-4 and TRBJ2-5, with D hard to call. The CDR3 has 11 amino acids. V was trimmed by 6 bases and J by 5 bases, leaving 7 bases between them. The CDR3 DNA is TGTGCCAGCAGCAGGTCCGAGACCCAGTACTTC. Encoded protein: CASSRSETQYF.

Details on this clone: A junction end diverges from the germline sequence, so it may reflect a read error. This sample also contains other DNA sequences that code for the same CDR3. The chain joins TRBV6-5 to TRBJ2-7; D gene uncertain. The length of the CDR3 is 14 residues. The germline CDR1 and CDR2 sequences are MNHEY and SVGAGI. The CDR3 nucleotides read TGTGCCACGAAGCACCCGACAACCTCCTACGAGCAGTATTTC. It codes for CATKHPTTSYEQYF.

As for this clone: The identical CDR3 is also encoded by other nucleotide sequences in the sample. CDR3 in DNA: TGTGCCAGCAGCTTAGGGGGGGGGCGCTACGAGCAGTACTTC. Protein: CASSLGGGRYEQYF. V gene TRBV11-2 combines with J gene TRBJ2-7; D might be TRBD2 (7 bases). CDR3 length: 14 residues. Germline CDR1 and CDR2: SGHAT and FQNNGV. V was shortened by 1 base and J by 3 bases, with 10 bases between the two germline ends.

The chain recombines TRBV11-2 with TRBJ1-2; TRBD1 might be the D (5 bases). Germline V gene sequence: CDR1 SGHAT, CDR2 FQNNGV. The CDR3 runs to 16 residues. Trimming cost V 2 bases and J 0 bases, with 13 bases left between them. This CDR3 is CASSLLGAGANYGYTF. CDR3 coding DNA: TGTGCCAGCAGCTTATTAGGGGCAGGAGCTAACTATGGCTACACCTTC.

The J gene is TRBJ2-2, the V gene TRBV10-3; 11 bases are a match to TRBD2. The CDR3 length is 17 residues. V trimming: 10 bases; J trimming: 8 bases; junction bases outside the gene matches: 18. CDR1 is ENHRY and CDR2 is SYGVKD in the germline V gene. CDR3 in amino acids: CATAQPSSGGQGGELFF. The DNA of the CDR3 is TGTGCCACCGCGCAACCGTCTAGCGGGGGGCAGGGAGGGGAGCTGTTTTTT.

In nucleotides, the CDR3 is TGTGCTAGTGGTTTGGTTCGGGGGAACTCCTACGAGCAGTACTTC. Its translation: CASGLVRGNSYEQYF. This chain uses TRBV12-5 with TRBJ2-7; maybe TRBD2 (6 bases). This CDR3 contains 15 residues. Trimming pared 0 bases from V and 0 bases from J, leaving 9 bases between. Germline V gene lookup returns CDR1 LGHNT and CDR2 FRNRAP. The whole variable domain, filled in from reference TRBV12-5 and TRBJ2-7, reads DARVTQTPRHKVTEMGQEVTMRCQPILGHNTVFWYRQTMMQGLELLAYFRNRAPLDDSGMPKDRFSAEMPDATLATLKIQPSEPRDSAVYFCASGLVRGNSYEQYFGPGTRLTVT.

V is TRBV28 and J is TRBJ1-2, with unresolved D. The CDR3 totals 12 residues. Deletions cut 6 bases from V and 6 bases from J, with 11 bases between. Germline values: CDR1 MDHEN, CDR2 SYDVKM. This CDR3 is CASSTRVDGYTF. The CDR3 DNA sequence: TGTGCCAGCAGCACGCGGGTGGATGGCTACACCTTC.

The J gene is TRBJ2-7, the V gene TRBV4-1; 13 nucleotides align to TRBD2. V lost 4 bases, J lost 4 bases, and 13 bases stayed unmatched. CDR1 and CDR2 (germline): MGHRA, YSYEKL. The CDR3 is made up of 18 amino acids. Written as DNA, the CDR3 is TGCGCCAGCAGCCTATCTCTCACCCCGGGACTAGCGGGATACGAGCAGTACTTC. It specifies CASSLSLTPGLAGYEQYF.

The chain links TRBV6-1 to TRBJ2-7, with 15 bases that match TRBD2. The CDR3 sequence is 18 residues long. Germline V gives CDR1 MNHNS, CDR2 SASEGT. V gave up 1 base and J gave up 0 bases; unmatched junction bases: 4. CDR3 sequence (DNA): TGTGCCAGCAGTGAAGAGGGGACTAGCGGGGGGCCCTCCTACGAGCAGTACTTC. This codes for CASSEEGTSGGPSYEQYF.

V gene TRBV5-1 combines with J gene TRBJ1-4; TRBD1 might be the D (6 bases). The CDR3 is made up of 15 amino acids. Germline V gene lookup returns CDR1 SGHRS and CDR2 YFSETQ. The V and J ends lost 2 bases and 8 bases respectively, with 16 bases between them. The CDR3 nucleotides are TGCGCCAGCAGCTTAGGGGGAACAGACCAAGAAAAACTGTTTTTT. Translation gives CASSLGGTDQEKLFF.